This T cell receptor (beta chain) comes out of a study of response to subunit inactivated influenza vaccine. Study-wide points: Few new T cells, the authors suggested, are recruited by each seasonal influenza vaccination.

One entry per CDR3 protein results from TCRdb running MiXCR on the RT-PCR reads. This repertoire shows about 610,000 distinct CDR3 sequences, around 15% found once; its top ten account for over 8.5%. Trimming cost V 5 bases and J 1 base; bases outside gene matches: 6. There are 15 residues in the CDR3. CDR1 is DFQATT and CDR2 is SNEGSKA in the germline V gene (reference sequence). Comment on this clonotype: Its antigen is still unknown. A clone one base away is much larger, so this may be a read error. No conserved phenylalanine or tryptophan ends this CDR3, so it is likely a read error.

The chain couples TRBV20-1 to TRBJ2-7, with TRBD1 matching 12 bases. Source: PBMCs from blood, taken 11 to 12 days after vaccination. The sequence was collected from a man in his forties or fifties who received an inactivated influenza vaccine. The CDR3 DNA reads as TGCAGTGCTGCCGGGACAGGGGGCGCTTCCTACGAGCAGTACATC. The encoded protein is CSAAGTGGASYEQYI.